This T cell receptor (beta chain) was sequenced in a study of patients and donors after allogeneic stem cell transplantation (dated by TCRdb to about 2020). Comments on this clonotype: The antigen it recognizes is unknown. No base quality values were provided; no much bigger clone lies one nucleotide off.

Library generation was performed with RT-PCR. The listed sequencing device is NextSeq 550. The public reads were quality trimmed at Q25 with fastp and then assembled into clones with MiXCR by TCRdb, keeping productive beta chains. Each CDR3 protein gets just one entry, which takes the most common genes and DNA from the rows behind it. The sample table shows 150,000 to 250,000 distinct CDR3 sequences, and roughly two fifths are seen once. Less than 40% of the sample goes to the ten largest clones. Deletion took 5 bases off V and 2 bases off J, with a span of 13 bases between the germline ends. Reading the germline V gene gives CDR1 SGHRS and CDR2 YFSETQ. The CDR3 has 14 amino acids, counting the end cysteine and phenylalanine. The read is trimmed to its CDR3 DNA, 42 bases read in frame from base 1.

Sequences were obtained from blood, either unsorted or a sorted T cell fraction (not recorded which). This sequence uses TRBV5-1 and TRBJ1-1, and perhaps TRBD1 as D gene, on 5 matching bases. The sequence was obtained from a human donor who was either an allogeneic HSCT recipient or a stem cell or donor lymphocyte infusion donor (not recorded which). It is not recorded whose cells these are; they may come from a transplant donor. The CDR3 region has the sequence CASSSTAVNTEAFF. DNA sequence: TGCGCCAGCAGTTCGACAGCGGTTAACACTGAAGCTTTCTTT.